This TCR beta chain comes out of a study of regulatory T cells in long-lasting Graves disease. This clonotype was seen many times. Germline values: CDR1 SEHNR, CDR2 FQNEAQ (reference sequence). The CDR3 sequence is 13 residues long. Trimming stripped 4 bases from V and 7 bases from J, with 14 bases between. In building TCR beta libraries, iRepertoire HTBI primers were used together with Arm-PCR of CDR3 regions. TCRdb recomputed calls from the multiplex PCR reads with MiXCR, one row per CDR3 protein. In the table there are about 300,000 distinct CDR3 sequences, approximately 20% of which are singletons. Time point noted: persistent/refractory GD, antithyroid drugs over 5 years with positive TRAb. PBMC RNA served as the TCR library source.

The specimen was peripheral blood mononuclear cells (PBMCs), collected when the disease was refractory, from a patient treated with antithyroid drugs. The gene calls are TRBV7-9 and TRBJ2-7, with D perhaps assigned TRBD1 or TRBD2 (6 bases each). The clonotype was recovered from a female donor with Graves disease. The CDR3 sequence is CASSYLSGQEQYF. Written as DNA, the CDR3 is TGTGCCAGCAGCTACCTTAGCGGACAGGAGCAGTACTTC.